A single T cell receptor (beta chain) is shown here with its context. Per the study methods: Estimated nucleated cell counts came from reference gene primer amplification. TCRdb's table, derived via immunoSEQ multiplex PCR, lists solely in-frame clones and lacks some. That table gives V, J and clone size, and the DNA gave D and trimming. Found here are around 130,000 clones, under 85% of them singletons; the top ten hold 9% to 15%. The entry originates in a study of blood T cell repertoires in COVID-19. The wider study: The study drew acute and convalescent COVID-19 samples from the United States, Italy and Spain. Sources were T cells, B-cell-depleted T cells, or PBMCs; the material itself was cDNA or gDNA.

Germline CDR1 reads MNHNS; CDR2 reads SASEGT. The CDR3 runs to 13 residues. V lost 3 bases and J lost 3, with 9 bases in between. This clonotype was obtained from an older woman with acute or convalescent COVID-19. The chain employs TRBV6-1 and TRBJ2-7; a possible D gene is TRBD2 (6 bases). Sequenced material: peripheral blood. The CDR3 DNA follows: TGTGCCAGCAGTGATGGAGGGCGCTACGAGCAGTACTTC. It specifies CASSDGGRYEQYF.